The 4 T cell receptor beta chains below come from one sample, sequenced in a study of blood T cell repertoires in COVID-19. TCRdb keeps only in-frame clones here, not all; method: immunoSEQ multiplex PCR. The repertoire includes approximately 110,000 clones, about 90% of them detected once, and just over 2% sits in the top ten. The sequencing input was peripheral blood. The source of these receptors is a man between 45 and 60 years old with COVID-19, enrolled during active disease.

The rearrangement uses TRBV7-3 and TRBJ2-4; 7 bases fit TRBD1. The CDR3 has 15 amino acids. Germline V gene lookup returns CDR1 SGHTA and CDR2 FQGTGA. J lost 3 bases, V lost 5 bases, and 7 bases had no gene match. The CDR3 DNA reads TGTGCCAGCAGCATAGGGGGCGCGGGCAAAAACATTCAGTACTTC. Protein: CASSIGGAGKNIQYF.

V and J are TRBV5-1 and TRBJ2-2; D may be TRBD2 (5 bases). Germline V CDR1 and CDR2: SGHRS, YFSETQ. Trimming took off 4 bases at V and 1 base at J, with 5 bases between the two ends. This CDR3 comprises 13 residues. The CDR3 reads CASSRENTGELFF. CDR3 nucleotide sequence: TGCGCCAGCAGCCGGGAGAACACCGGGGAGCTGTTTTTT.

V is TRBV20-1 and J is TRBJ1-3, with D uncertain. This CDR3 spans 14 amino acids. Germline lookup yields CDR1 DFQATT and CDR2 SNEGSKA (reference sequence). Trimming shortened V by 3 bases and J by 1 base, and 10 bases separated the two germline ends. CDR3 sequence reads: CSASPAGSGNTIYF. CDR3 DNA: TGCAGTGCTAGTCCCGCGGGGTCTGGAAACACCATATATTTT.

The CDR3 nucleotides read TGTGCCAGTAGTATGGGAGGGGATCATCAGCCCCAGCATTTT. This codes for CASSMGGDHQPQHF. The chain links TRBV19 to TRBJ1-5; tentative D call: TRBD1 (5 bases). This CDR3 has 14 amino acids. Trimming took off 3 bases at V and 5 bases at J, with 11 bases between the two ends. The germline CDR1 and CDR2 sequences are LNHDA and SQIVND (reference sequence).